The clone carrying this TCR beta chain was counted between two and nine times. The data originate from a study of T cell changes during pregnancy in multiple sclerosis. Data came from immunoSEQ multiplex PCR; TCRdb stores just in-frame clones and leaves some out. This table has just under 65,000 clones, roughly 96% appearing once. The V and J ends lost 4 bases and 6 bases respectively, with 15 bases between them. CDR1 and CDR2 (germline): LGHNA, YNFKEQ. The CDR3 loop spans 14 amino acids. This chain links TRBV4-2 with TRBJ1-1; a weak D match, TRBD1 (6 bases). This receptor was identified in a female donor with multiple sclerosis, enrolled in a pregnancy study. The material was CD8+ T cells from peripheral blood mononuclear cells, obtained after pregnancy. The CDR3 loop is CASSLGPGGPEAFF. The CDR3 nucleotides are TGTGCCAGCAGCCTAGGCCCCGGGGGGCCTGAAGCTTTCTTT.